One T cell receptor beta chain is described in this entry. Its antigen is still unknown. The sample originates from a study of shared clonotypes between healthy human individuals. Partitioning of CD4+ cells yielded a CD45RA+ naive subset and a CD45RA-negative memory subset. Germline CDR1 and CDR2: SGHRS and YFSETQ. With 0 bases removed from V and 6 bases from J, the gap between germline ends came to 10 bases. CDR3 length equals 14 residues. Study conclusions and caveats: It was the few donors that limited the genetic and exposure-history diversity represented.

Some clones are missing from TCRdb's copy, which holds only in-frame ones; the method was immunoSEQ multiplex PCR. The sample consists of about a million clones, around 77% of them appearing once. This chain uses TRBV5-1 with TRBJ2-1, with TRBD2 as a possible D gene (5 bases). The TCR was taken from a man between 18 and 29 years old in good health. Some clones in this sample may be carry-over from other donors' samples. Specimen: memory CD4+ T cells from PBMCs. Subset meaning: CD45RA-negative fraction. CDR3 coding DNA: TGCGCCAGCAGCTTGGGTAGCGAAGGCAATGAGCAGTTCTTC. Protein product: CASSLGSEGNEQFF.